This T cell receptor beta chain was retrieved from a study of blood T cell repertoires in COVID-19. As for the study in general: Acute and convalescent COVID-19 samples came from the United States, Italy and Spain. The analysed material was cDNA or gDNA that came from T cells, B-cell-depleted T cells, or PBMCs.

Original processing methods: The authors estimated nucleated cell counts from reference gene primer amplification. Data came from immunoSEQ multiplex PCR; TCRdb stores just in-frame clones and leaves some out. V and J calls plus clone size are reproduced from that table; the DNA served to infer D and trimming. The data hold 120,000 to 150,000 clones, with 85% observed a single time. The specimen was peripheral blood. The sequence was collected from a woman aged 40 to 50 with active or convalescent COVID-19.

CDR3 nucleotide sequence: TGTGCCAGCAGTTCCCGGGCCGGGGGAGGGAACACCATATATTTT. Translated, it gives CASSSRAGGGNTIYF. The V and J genes are TRBV28 and TRBJ1-3, with D possibly TRBD1 on 5 matching bases. This CDR3 spans 15 amino acids. CDR1 is MDHEN, CDR2 SYDVKM, per germline. The V end lost 4 bases, the J end lost 7 bases, and 17 bases lay between the germline ends.